These 19 T cell receptor beta chains were sequenced from one sample in a study of beta chain features in type 1 diabetes. Study conclusions and caveats: TCRB CDR3s were moderately but significantly shorter in Type 1 diabetes patients in all four CD4+ subsets.

The antigens of these receptors remain unknown. Reverse transcribing all isolated RNA meant expressed TCRB transcripts were sequenced. The repertoire was sequenced with immunoSEQ multiplex PCR; TCRdb's copy has only in-frame clones and lacks some. The sample has approximately 150,000 clones; around 13% are singletons. The sequenced material came from central memory CD4+ T cells from blood. The source is a man aged 18-30 years with type 1 diabetes.

This clone was found a few times. The chain is built from TRBV30 and TRBJ1-3, with D unresolved. The V and J ends lost 1 base and 0 bases respectively, with 16 bases between them. Germline V gene data show CDR1 as GTSNPN and CDR2 as SVGIG (reference sequence). The CDR3 has 17 residues. The CDR3 nucleotides read TGTGCCTGGAGTGCTGGCCTGGGCAGCGTCTCTGGAAACACCATATATTTT. This codes for CAWSAGLGSVSGNTIYF.

This clone came up a few times. CDR3 bases: TGTGCCAGCAGCTTAGAAGGGGGCTTCTCCTACAATGAGCAGTTCTTC. Amino acid sequence: CASSLEGGFSYNEQFF. The rearrangement joins TRBV11-3 to TRBJ2-1, with TRBD1 matching 7 bases. The junction had 2 bases not matched to a gene; V was cut back by 0 bases and J by 0 bases. This CDR3 has 16 amino acids. In germline, CDR1 is SGHNT, CDR2 YENEEA.

This clone has a handful of counts. The chain carries TRBV2 and TRBJ1-1, with TRBD1 identical over 7 bases. CDR3 length: 13 amino acids. Germline V gives CDR1 SNHLY, CDR2 FYNNEI. The V segment lost 0 bases and the J segment 11 bases; nucleotides outside the gene matches: 6. This CDR3 reads CASSEARVQGAFF. The CDR3 nucleotides read TGTGCCAGCAGTGAAGCGCGGGTACAGGGGGCTTTCTTT.

This chain connects TRBV9 to TRBJ2-3; no clear D gene. Trimming removed 3 bases from V and 2 bases from J, with 19 bases in between. The CDR3 spans 17 residues. The germline gives CDR1 SGDLS, CDR2 YYNGEE. In nucleotides, the CDR3 is TGTGCCAGCAGCGAGTTTTACTCCCCCATCTACACAGATACGCAGTATTTT. This sequence encodes CASSEFYSPIYTDTQYF.

The chain has TRBV5-1 and TRBJ2-4; D gene unclear. The germline gives CDR1 SGHRS, CDR2 YFSETQ. Trimming took off 0 bases at V and 8 bases at J, with 12 bases between the two ends. The CDR3 sequence is 14 residues long. CDR3 loop: CASSLAYSGDIQYF. CDR3 nucleotides: TGCGCCAGCAGCTTGGCCTACTCGGGCGACATTCAGTACTTC.

V usage is TRBV10-2 and J usage is TRBJ2-7, with TRBD1 matching over 9 bases. The CDR3 extends over 12 amino acids. The germline gives CDR1 WSHSY, CDR2 SAAADI. The CDR3 coding sequence is TGCGCATCTGGGACAGGGTCCTACGAGCAGTACTTC. Its protein is CASGTGSYEQYF.

The chain has TRBV9 and TRBJ2-1; no clear D. CDR3 length equals 15 residues. Germline V gives CDR1 SGDLS, CDR2 YYNGEE. The V gene lost 4 bases and the J gene lost 0 bases, with 11 bases spanning the gap. CDR3 sequence reads: CASSPPGRSYNEQFF. The CDR3 nucleotides read TGTGCCAGCAGCCCCCCCGGGCGCTCCTACAATGAGCAGTTCTTC. The whole variable domain, remainder taken from reference TRBV9 and TRBJ2-1, is DSGVTQTPKHLITATGQRVTLRCSPRSGDLSVYWYQQSLDQGLQFLIQYYNGEERAKGNILERFSAQQFPDLHSELNLSSLELGDSALYFCASSPPGRSYNEQFFGPGTRLTVL.

J is TRBJ1-5 and V is TRBV15, with D hard to call. The CDR3 extends over 12 amino acids. Germline CDR1 LNHNV, CDR2 YYDKDF (reference sequence). The V and J ends lost 4 bases and 0 bases respectively, with 1 base between them. The CDR3 reads CATSNSNQPQHF. CDR3 nucleotide sequence: TGTGCCACCAGCAATAGCAATCAGCCCCAGCATTTT.

This clone was counted between two and nine times. The CDR3 coding sequence is TGCGCCAGCAGTGAACAGGGCGGGGGAGAGACCCAGTACTTC. It is translated as CASSEQGGGETQYF. The chain joins TRBV10-2 to TRBJ2-5, with D possibly being TRBD2 (7 bases). V was clipped by 3 bases and J by 4 bases, with 12 bases between them. Germline CDR1 and CDR2: WSHSY and SAAADI. The CDR3 has 14 amino acids.

J is TRBJ2-3 and V is TRBV15; 7 bases fit TRBD1. V was clipped by 4 bases and J by 6 bases; unmatched bases: 10. CDR1 and CDR2 from the germline V gene are LNHNV and YYDKDF (reference sequence). CDR3 length: 15 residues. CDR3 DNA sequence: TGTGCCACCAGCAAAGGGAGACAGGGATTGGATACGCAGTATTTT. This gives the protein CATSKGRQGLDTQYF.

This clone has more than one count but fewer than ten. The chain uses TRBV7-3 and TRBJ2-1; weak D call: TRBD1 (6 bases). V lost 5 bases and J lost 8, with 19 bases in between. The germline V gene has CDR1 SGHTA and CDR2 FQGTGA. The CDR3 extends over 15 amino acids. The CDR3, as DNA: TGTGCCAGCAGCGCCCAACAGGGAGTTGTGGATGAGCAGTTCTTC. Translating it yields CASSAQQGVVDEQFF.

V is TRBV28 and J is TRBJ2-7; D is ambiguous. V was clipped by 5 bases and J by 3 bases, with 5 bases between them. CDR3 size: 11 residues. The germline V gene encodes CDR1 MDHEN and CDR2 SYDVKM. In nucleotides, the CDR3 is TGTGCCAGCAGTGAATACTACGAGCAGTACTTC. It codes for CASSEYYEQYF.

This clone was found a few times. The rearrangement uses TRBV2 and TRBJ2-1; 7 nucleotides agree with TRBD2. Germline V gives CDR1 SNHLY, CDR2 FYNNEI. V gave up 7 bases and J gave up 8 bases; unmatched junction bases: 5. This CDR3 comprises 12 residues. The CDR3 sequence: CASMMAGDEQFF. The CDR3 DNA is TGTGCCAGCATGATGGCGGGGGATGAGCAGTTCTTC.

The gene calls are TRBV5-1 and TRBJ2-2; D not certain. From germline, CDR1 is SGHRS and CDR2 YFSETQ. The CDR3 is 12 amino acids. V was clipped by 5 bases and J by 3 bases, with 5 bases between them. This CDR3 reads CASREDTGELFF. The CDR3, as DNA: TGCGCCAGCAGAGAGGACACCGGGGAGCTGTTTTTT.

V gene TRBV11-2 combines with J gene TRBJ2-6, with 7 bases identical to TRBD1. This CDR3 has 17 residues. J lost 5 bases, V lost 1 base, and 8 bases had no gene match. Germline lookup yields CDR1 SGHAT and CDR2 FQNNGV. For the CDR3, the DNA is TGTGCCAGCAGCTTAGTATCCGGGACAGCTAGGGCCAACGTCCTGACTTTC. Translated, it gives CASSLVSGTARANVLTF.

This chain connects TRBV5-1 to TRBJ1-1; D is undetermined. This CDR3 comprises 12 residues. Germline V gene data show CDR1 as SGHRS and CDR2 as YFSETQ. Trimming cost V 4 bases and J 7 bases, with 11 bases left between them. The CDR3 protein is CASSPRGDEAFF. CDR3 coding DNA: TGCGCCAGCAGCCCTAGAGGAGATGAAGCTTTCTTT.

The rearrangement links TRBV4-1 to TRBJ1-6, with a possible D match to TRBD1 (5 bases). The V end was cut by 1 base, the J end by 4 bases, with 17 bases between. The germline V gene has CDR1 MGHRA and CDR2 YSYEKL. CDR3 length: 18 amino acids. Here the CDR3 DNA reads TGCGCCAGCAGCCAAGGAGGGACCTCGGGCGGGTATAATTCACCCCTCCACTTT. This encodes CASSQGGTSGGYNSPLHF.

The gene calls are TRBV4-2 and TRBJ2-1; D is possibly TRBD2 (7 bases). The CDR3 totals 17 residues. V lost 1 base and J 8 bases, leaving 21 bases between the germline ends. Germline CDR1 is LGHNA and CDR2 is YNFKEQ. This CDR3 reads CASSQGSIGGGVDEQFF. The DNA for the CDR3 is TGTGCCAGCAGCCAAGGGAGTATTGGAGGGGGGGTCGATGAGCAGTTCTTC.

The rearrangement joins TRBV5-4 to TRBJ2-5; weak D call: TRBD2 (6 bases). Trimming removed 3 bases from V and 0 bases from J, with 9 bases in between. CDR1 SGHNT and CDR2 YYREEE come from the germline V gene (reference sequence). The CDR3 runs to 14 residues. The CDR3 DNA sequence: TGTGCCAGCAGCTATAGCGGTAACCAAGAGACCCAGTACTTC. This sequence encodes CASSYSGNQETQYF.